This TCR beta chain is from a study of cytomegalovirus exposure and HLA in healthy donors (dated by TCRdb to about 2017). As for the study more broadly: An earlier analysis of roughly 610 of the donors reported 276 Gb of sequence data and roughly 120 million unique TCR beta sequences obtained from around 170 million T cells. All discovery cohort repertoires had been generated on a single sequencing platform. A later genetic analysis used genome-wide SNP genotypes for about 65% of the 666 donors, treating that subset as a discovery cohort. Among the approximately 430 genotyped donors, around 81% belonged to the genetic ancestry cluster associated with self-reported Caucasian donors. Roughly 320 gigabases of sequencing data and approximately 92 million unique TCR sequences made up an early release that covered 640 HLA-typed donors. The study combined high-throughput TCR immunosequencing, statistical association of individual TCRs with disease status, and machine learning to predict cytomegalovirus infection status. Among 398 genotyped donors of the cohort, an average of approximately 200,000 unique TCR beta nucleotide sequences was sequenced per donor, of which approximately 19% were non-productive. The study aimed to test whether cataloging public T cell receptors could reveal signatures of past pathogen exposure. Class I and class II HLA loci were covered by the typing at four-digit resolution. Rather than using new phenotypic data, the later analysis identified candidate immune exposures from TCR beta sequences and from how often those sequences occurred across donors. About five DR-DQ haplotypes were treated as single units for association and clustering because of strong linkage in the cohort. An earlier analysis of fewer than 750 of the donors used high-throughput TCR beta sequencing to judge whether each TCR beta V gene segment behaved as functional or pseudogenic. A later analysis re-analyzed previously published TCR beta repertoires from several hundred donors and added high-resolution HLA genotyping to study TCR occurrence patterns. A separate validation cohort of 90 to 150 different subjects was used in addition to the 666-subject first cohort. Using immunosequencing, the study profiled T cell repertoires from around 680 subjects and related those repertoires to cytomegalovirus serostatus. Donor age, sex, ethnicity and CMV serostatus were compiled alongside the repertoire data. Typing coverage differed by locus: A, B, C, DRB1 and DQB1 were typed in roughly 620-630 donors, DQA1 in about 500, DPA1 in 606, and DPB1 in around 490.

Here is what the overall study found, with its caveats: Because HLA typing was missing for some donors at each locus, association tests included only the typed subset. According to a later genetic analysis, donors in an Asian-associated ancestry cluster had fewer N-insertions in productive TCRs than the roughly 670-donor mean. Strong co-occurrence of HLA alleles, especially DR and DQ, made assigning TCR associations to individual alleles difficult. Across donors, most TCR sequences were observed very rarely, whereas some public TCRs were present in many individuals. In a later analysis, TCR association rates were found to vary across HLA loci, with the most associated TCRs seen for DRB1 alleles and the fewest for HLA-C alleles. Broadly in line with IMGT annotations, most TCR beta V segments showed up in productive rearrangements about 87% or about 30% of the time in an earlier analysis of 587 of the donors. A further reported finding was that TCR beta sequences accurately predicted the HLA-A and HLA-B alleles for most subjects in the first cohort. A cluster of highly shared sequence variants was judged likely to represent a technical artifact of the sequencing pipeline. In the study, approximately 150 TCR beta chains were listed as associated with cytomegalovirus. A later analysis found that most CMV-associated TCR beta chains appeared HLA-restricted, with HLA associations seemingly driven largely by CMV exposure. The earlier analysis of some 540 of the donors excluded roughly 17 rarely observed V segments, including chromosome 9 orphons, because counts were too low. In this cohort, only TCR beta chains were sequenced, and detectable features were limited by the absence of alpha or paired-chain data. Sequencing depth was assumed to be roughly uniform across donors in the presence/absence analyses, though that assumption may not hold. The only immune exposure information available for the cohort was CMV serostatus. According to the authors, the approach could potentially be generalized to other disease states and immunological phenotypes. The 87-base-pair reads could not distinguish some IMGT-functional V segments, including TRBV6-2 and TRBV6-3, so those segments were excluded. A later genetic analysis associated a missense DCLRE1C variant with V-gene and J-gene trimming of TCR beta chains, and an independent cohort replicated the association. Linkage disequilibrium might explain the correlated functional status among segregating V segments, but an unknown experimental factor could not be excluded. Three of the identified cytomegalovirus-associated TCR beta chains were confirmed in vitro to be specific for cytomegalovirus antigens. The classifier was reported to diagnose cytomegalovirus status with high specificity and sensitivity in both the original cohort and the validation cohort. A later analysis reported that several top co-occurrence clusters appeared linked to parvovirus B19, influenza, CMV and Epstein-Barr virus. In a later analysis, HLA-associated TCR beta chains showed more clonal expansion and lower generation probabilities than non-associated chains that were equally common. In a later analysis, 16,951 TCR beta sequences were associated with specific HLA alleles at a false discovery rate of 0.05.

Receptors were amplified or captured by the immunoSEQ multiplex PCR assay. For the multiplex PCR, a mixture combining 60 forward primers for TCR Vbeta segments and 13 reverse primers for TCR Jbeta segments was used. Amplification of the CDR3 region of rearranged TCR beta genes was performed with a multiplex PCR assay on genomic DNA. Amplified TCR beta libraries were sequenced as 87-base-pair reads on the Illumina HiSeq System. Turning to the authors' computational methods: A later analysis tallied about 77 million unique TCR beta chains across the 666 repertoires, and around 9.9 million of those chains were shared by two or more donors. Raw reads were error-corrected and collapsed into unique sequences by a nearest-neighbor algorithm in which closely related sequences were merged to remove PCR and sequencing errors. V, D and J gene segments were assigned by aligning CDR3 sequences to IMGT reference sequences. Each retained sequence needed at least a six-nucleotide match to both a V gene segment and a J gene segment. Rearrangements were called productive when the CDR3 lacked stop codons and stayed in frame with V and J; all others were non-productive. Following IMGT convention, CDR3 was defined as the stretch from the second conserved V-encoded cysteine up to the conserved J-encoded phenylalanine. The earlier analysis of 500 to 750 of the donors excluded any sequence lacking an unambiguous match to a single V gene segment. An earlier analysis of a few hundred of the donors called V segments functional above 56.7% productive rearrangements and segregating when the between-donor standard deviation exceeded 5%. A statistical classification framework was built for diagnosing cytomegalovirus status from the catalog of TCR beta chain sequences. V and J gene assignment, in a later analysis, came from comparing TCR nucleotide sequences with IMGT/GENE-DB human TR gene sequences. A later analysis assigned CDR3 sequences and most-parsimonious VDJ recombination scenarios with the TCRdist pipeline. In a later analysis, every TCR beta chain was defined by the combination of its CDR3 amino acid sequence and its V-gene family, and reads without a unique V-gene family were dropped. To address suspected cross-contamination and a sequencing artifact, a later analysis removed a few hundred highly shared, low-generation-probability nucleotide sequences. In a later analysis, a clonal expansion index was calculated for each public chain from normalized within-repertoire ranks of inferred template counts. Generation probabilities in a later analysis came from a VDJ recombination model fitted to out-of-frame rearrangements, and those results were checked against IGoR. A later analysis scored TCR-TCR, TCR-HLA and TCR-CMV co-occurrence with hypergeometric tests, applying a repertoire-size bias correction to TCR pairs. False discovery rates were estimated in a later analysis by permuting HLA or CMV assignments 20 times. A later analysis grouped co-occurring TCRs with DBSCAN, adding TCRdist sequence similarity when clustering within HLA-allele-positive subsets. For co-occurrence clustering, repertoires with fewer than 30,000 or more than 120,000 public chains were excluded, along with several repertoires with anomalous nucleotide sharing. TCRdb carries this immuneACCESS record with in-frame sequences only. Its versions omit some clonotypes, under half of them owing to an unresolved V gene in the studies checked, with the rest unexplained. The DNA gave D and trimming, while V, J and clone size come from that table. The sample table holds about 160,000 clones, of which approximately 80% were seen once. The top ten clonotypes cover just over 4.5% of the sample.

The junction carries 15 bases between V and J, which are trimmed by 2 bases and 7 bases respectively. Per the germline V gene (reference sequence), MNHNY is the CDR1 and SVGAGI is the CDR2. The CDR3 runs 15 residues from the cysteine to the phenylalanine. Solely the CDR3 DNA is kept, with 45 bases framed from the first base. As to this clone: Its target antigen remains unknown. Qualities for individual bases were not recorded, and no much larger clone is one base off.

In total, 500 to 700 healthy bone marrow donors made up the cohort. At the time of sampling, all cohort members were nominally healthy, though unrecorded immune exposures were likely present. The donor was CMV seropositive and belonged to the group of some 290 seropositive cohort members. Every donor gave a peripheral blood sample, and the peripheral blood mononuclear cells from that sample were used for TCR beta sequencing. The Qiagen DNeasy Blood Extraction Kit was used to extract genomic DNA from the blood cell samples. The receptor comes from a woman aged 50 to 65 in good health and CMV-seropositive. Sequencing was carried out using PBMCs. In this chain, TRBV6-6 is recombined with TRBJ2-4; the best D guess is TRBD2, with 6 bases matching. The CDR3 reads CASSYPGAGGNIQYF. The DNA sequence is given as TGTGCCAGCAGTTACCCCGGGGCTGGAGGGAACATTCAGTACTTC.